This T cell receptor (beta chain) originates from a study of CD8 T cells in ankylosing spondylitis (dated by TCRdb to the late 2010s). Regarding the complete study: The study profiled T cell receptor beta repertoires in healthy donors and ankylosing spondylitis patients to find disease-linked TCR variants. The whole study cohort included 95 to 130 healthy donors and 20 to 30 ankylosing spondylitis patients. Peripheral blood samples were taken, and synovial fluid was additionally collected from ankylosing spondylitis patients.

From the cysteine through the phenylalanine, the CDR3 covers 13 amino acids. Of all the DNA, just the CDR3 is kept, 39 bases in frame from base 1. V lost 6 bases and J lost 6 bases; the stretch between them is 14 bases long. CDR1 and CDR2, looked up from the germline V gene, are SQVTM and ANQGSEA. On this clonotype: Its antigen is unknown. Base qualities are not recorded, but no much larger clone differs from it by a single base.

Sequenced using an Illumina HiSeq 2500. Quantitative 5'-RACE with molecular barcodes was the method used to prepare the TCR beta libraries. Per the source publication's procedure: Disease-linked TCR variants were identified with a new computational method built on a probabilistic model of VDJ rearrangement. TCRdb took the public reads, trimmed them with fastp at Q25, ran MiXCR for clone calling and kept in-frame beta chains. Here each entry gathers all rows of one CDR3 protein and keeps the most common genes and DNA. It is TCRdb's table, rather than the study itself, that gives the V and J calls and clone size. A total of about 240,000 distinct CDR3 sequences appear in this sample, about 10% of them only once. The ten largest clones capture about 6.8% of the sample. Broad study findings and their caveats: A TCR beta motif of several highly homologous amino acid variants appeared characteristic of blood from ankylosing spondylitis patients. Some motif variants were previously reported in synovial fluid and blood of reactive arthritis patients, suggesting common disease-initiation mechanisms. The disease-linked clones were reported as significantly enriched in matched synovial fluid samples from ankylosing spondylitis patients. A CD8+ phenotype was shown by the disease-linked clones, which were found at relatively low frequencies in peripheral blood.

The sequenced material came from blood, either unsorted or a sorted T cell fraction (not recorded which). The rearrangement combines TRBV29-1 with TRBJ2-2; a tentative D match to TRBD1 spans 5 bases. This sequence was found in a male donor with ankylosing spondylitis or in good health (not recorded which). The base sequence is TGCAGCGTGACCAGGGTTCGGGCCGGGGAGCTGTTTTTT. Translated, this is CSVTRVRAGELFF.